The entry below describes one TCR beta chain. Sequencing was performed with immunoSEQ multiplex PCR; in TCRdb, only in-frame clones are kept and a portion is missing. The top ten hold approximately 4% of the sample, which has approximately 52,000 clones, 88% seen once. The data derive from a study of control samples from healthy donors and cancer patients. The CDR3 runs 15 residues. Trimming took 0 bases from V and 1 from J; bases not matched to a gene: 2. The germline CDR1 and CDR2 sequences are SGDLS and YYNGEE. This receptor was taken from a man in his fifties in good health. The sample taken for sequencing was blood. The chain combines TRBV9 with TRBJ2-3; 7 bases match TRBD2. The CDR3 reads CASSVGSGGTDTQYF. CDR3 sequence (DNA): TGTGCCAGCAGCGTAGGGAGCGGGGGCACAGATACGCAGTATTTT. Full variable domain (missing parts from reference TRBV9 and TRBJ2-3): DSGVTQTPKHLITATGQRVTLRCSPRSGDLSVYWYQQSLDQGLQFLIQYYNGEERAKGNILERFSAQQFPDLHSELNLSSLELGDSALYFCASSVGSGGTDTQYFGPGTRLTVL.